This T cell receptor (beta chain) originates from a study of shared clonotypes between healthy human individuals (dated by TCRdb to between 2020 and 2021). Broadly, across the study: Two women and a few men aged 18 to 49 years were included in the cohort. The study deeply sequenced blood TCR repertoires of about five healthy adults to estimate repertoire size and the extent of clonotype sharing between individuals. Different laboratories and diverse techniques were used to prepare libraries and sequence TCR repertoires, to increase sequencing depth and limit assay-specific biases. Per donor, leukapheresis produced somewhere between about 0.85 and 9.5 billion PBMCs. What the work shows at the level of the full study, not this receptor alone: Pairwise subsampling led to the expectation that sequencing depth would affect the degree of clonotype sharing among donors. Because the study included only a small number of donors, the genetic and exposure-history diversity represented was limited. Sampling was restricted to blood, and TCR repertoires in tissues likely differ from the TCR repertoires found in blood.

The donors were healthy, HIV-negative adults who had no recently reported acute infections or vaccinations. Every donor was a Caucasian adult residing in Nashville, Tennessee, USA. For unsorted samples, approximately 81 million PBMCs were counted, and genomic DNA was extracted using the QIAamp DNA Blood Mini kit. After blood collection by leukapheresis, PBMCs were isolated using Ficoll-Histopaque density gradient centrifugation and then cryopreserved in the vapor phase of liquid nitrogen. Details on this clone: What antigen it recognizes has not been identified. There are no base qualities to consult, and no much larger clone falls within one base.

Between the V and J ends, shortened by 6 bases and 1 base respectively, the junction contains 13 bases. The germline V gene provides CDR1 MNHEY and CDR2 SVGAGI. The CDR3, from cysteine to phenylalanine, totals 14 residues. The CDR3 DNA has 42 bases and is translated from base 1. Using the deep immunoSEQ assay, TCR CDR3 regions were amplified from genomic DNA by multiplex PCR. Genomic DNA extracted from each cell subset was distributed evenly over all wells of several immunoSEQ 96-well plates, and each plate served as one replicate. For unsorted PBMC, each replicate PCR was loaded with approximately 320 ng genomic DNA, equivalent to about 30,000 T cell genomes. Ten immunoSEQ deep assay plates were used to sequence the unsorted PBMC genomic DNA. Purified libraries were quantified with a Qubit 3.0 fluorometer, sized on a Bioanalyzer 2100, and re-quantified with the KAPA Library Quantification kit. Each immunoSEQ 96-well plate was sequenced on its own single-read 150-cycle Illumina NextSeq 550 flow cell. The authors' analysis ran thus. The immunoSEQ output contained only junctional sequences without quality scores, so filtering could not match that applied to full-length reads. To assign V/J genes and CDR3, sequences were annotated using PyIR, a Python wrapper for IgBLAST v1.9, with IMGT germline references. Reads were removed for weak V/J assignments (E-value above 1e-6), missing CDR3, stop codons, out-of-frame junctions, or ambiguous translated residues. A V3J clonotype was defined by an identical inferred V gene, J gene, and CDR3 amino acid sequence. The percentage overlap between two repertoires was calculated by dividing the number of shared unique clonotypes by the size of the smaller repertoire. Richness of each repertoire was evaluated using RTK rarefaction, the Chao1 estimator, and Recon v2.1 estimates of unobserved clonotypes. This immuneACCESS table, as held by TCRdb, lists in-frame sequences with V and J called but not all clones. Of the missing ones, under half trace to an unresolved V gene in checked studies; the others have no known cause. Clone size and the V and J calls come from that table; the DNA yielded D and trimming. This sample gives 90,000 to 100,000 clones in total; roughly 50% of them show up just once. Together, the top ten hold roughly 16% of the sample.

The receptor chain draws on TRBV6-5 and TRBJ2-7; TRBD1 is possibly the D segment (5 matching bases). This receptor was obtained from a woman in her thirties or forties in good health. Some clones in this sample may be carry-over from other donors' samples. Source material: PBMCs. The sequenced DNA is TGTGCCAGCAGAAAAGGCGGACAATCCTACGAGCAGTACTTC. This translates into CASRKGGQSYEQYF.